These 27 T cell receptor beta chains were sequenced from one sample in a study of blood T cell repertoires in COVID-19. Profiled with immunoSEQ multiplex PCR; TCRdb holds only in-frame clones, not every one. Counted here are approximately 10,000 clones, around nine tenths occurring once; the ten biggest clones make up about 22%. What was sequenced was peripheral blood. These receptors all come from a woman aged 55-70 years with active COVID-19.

The CDR3 protein is CASGDLANYGYTF. For the CDR3, the DNA is TGTGCCAGCGGGGACTTAGCTAACTATGGCTACACCTTC. The rearrangement uses TRBV19 and TRBJ1-2, with D possibly being TRBD1 (5 bases). This CDR3 is 13 amino acids long. Germline CDR1 is LNHDA and CDR2 is SQIVND (reference sequence). The V end was cut by 9 bases, the J end by 0 bases, with 11 bases between. Full variable domain (rest looked up from reference TRBV19 and TRBJ1-2): DGGITQSPKYLFRKEGQNVTLSCEQNLNHDAMYWYRQDPGQGLRLIYYSQIVNDFQKGDIAEGYSVSREKKESFPLTVTSAQKNPTAFYLCASGDLANYGYTFGSGTRLTVV.

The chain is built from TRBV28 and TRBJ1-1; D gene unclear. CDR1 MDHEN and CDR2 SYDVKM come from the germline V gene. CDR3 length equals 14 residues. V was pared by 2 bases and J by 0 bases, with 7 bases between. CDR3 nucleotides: TGTGCCAGCAGTTTAATCGACTTGAACACTGAAGCTTTCTTT. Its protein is CASSLIDLNTEAFF.

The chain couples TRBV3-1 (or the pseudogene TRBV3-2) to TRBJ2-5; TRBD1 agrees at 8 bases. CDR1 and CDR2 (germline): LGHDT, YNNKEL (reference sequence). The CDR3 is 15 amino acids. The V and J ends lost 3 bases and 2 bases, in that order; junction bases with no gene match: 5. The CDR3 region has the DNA TGTGCCAGCAGCCACAGGGGGCGGTTTCAAGAGACCCAGTACTTC. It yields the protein CASSHRGRFQETQYF.

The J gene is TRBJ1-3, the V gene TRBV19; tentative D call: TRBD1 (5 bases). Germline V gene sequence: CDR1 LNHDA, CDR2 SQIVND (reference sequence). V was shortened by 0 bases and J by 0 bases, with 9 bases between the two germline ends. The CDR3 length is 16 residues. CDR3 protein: CASSIEGLTSGNTIYF. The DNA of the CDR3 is TGTGCCAGTAGTATAGAGGGACTGACCTCTGGAAACACCATATATTTT.

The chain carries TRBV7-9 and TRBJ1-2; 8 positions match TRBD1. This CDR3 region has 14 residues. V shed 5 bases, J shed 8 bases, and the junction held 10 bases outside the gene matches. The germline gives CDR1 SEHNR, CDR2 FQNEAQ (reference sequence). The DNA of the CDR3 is TGTGCCAGCAGCGGGATTCAGGGGGCGAGCGGCTACACCTTC. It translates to CASSGIQGASGYTF. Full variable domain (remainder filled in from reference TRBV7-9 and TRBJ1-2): DTGVSQNPRHKITKRGQNVTFRCDPISEHNRLYWYRQTLGQGPEFLTYFQNEAQLEKSRLLSDRFSAERPKGSFSTLEIQRTEQGDSAMYLCASSGIQGASGYTFGSGTRLTVV.

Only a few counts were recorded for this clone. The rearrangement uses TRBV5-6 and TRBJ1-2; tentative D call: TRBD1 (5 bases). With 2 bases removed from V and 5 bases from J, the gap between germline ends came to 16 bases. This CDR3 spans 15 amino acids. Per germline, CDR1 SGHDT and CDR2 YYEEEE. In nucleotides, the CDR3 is TGTGCCAGCAGCTTAGCAGGGATCAGATCATATGGCTACACCTTC. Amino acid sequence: CASSLAGIRSYGYTF.

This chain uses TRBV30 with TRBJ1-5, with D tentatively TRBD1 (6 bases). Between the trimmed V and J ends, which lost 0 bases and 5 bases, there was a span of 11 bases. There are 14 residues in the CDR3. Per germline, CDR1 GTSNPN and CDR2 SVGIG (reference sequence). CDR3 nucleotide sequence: TGTGCCTGGAGTGTACGGGCAGGGGATCAGCCCCAGCATTTT. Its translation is CAWSVRAGDQPQHF.

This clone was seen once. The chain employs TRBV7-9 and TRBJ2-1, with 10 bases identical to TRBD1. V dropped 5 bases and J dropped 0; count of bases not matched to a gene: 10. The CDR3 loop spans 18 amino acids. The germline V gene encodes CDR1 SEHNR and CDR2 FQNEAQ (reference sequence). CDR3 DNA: TGTGCCAGCAGCCCCGGGACAGGGGTCGCGAGCTCCTACAATGAGCAGTTCTTC. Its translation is CASSPGTGVASSYNEQFF.

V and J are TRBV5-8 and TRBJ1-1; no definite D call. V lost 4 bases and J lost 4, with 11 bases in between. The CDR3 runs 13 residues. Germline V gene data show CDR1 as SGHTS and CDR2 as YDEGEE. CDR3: CASSRGVATEAFF. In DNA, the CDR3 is TGTGCCAGCAGCCGCGGGGTCGCCACTGAAGCTTTCTTT.

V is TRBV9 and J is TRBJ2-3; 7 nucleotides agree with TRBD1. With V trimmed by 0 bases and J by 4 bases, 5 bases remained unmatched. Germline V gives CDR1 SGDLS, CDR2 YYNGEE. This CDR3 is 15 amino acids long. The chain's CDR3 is CASSVGSQGSDTQYF. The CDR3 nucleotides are TGTGCCAGCAGCGTAGGGTCACAGGGGTCAGATACGCAGTATTTT.

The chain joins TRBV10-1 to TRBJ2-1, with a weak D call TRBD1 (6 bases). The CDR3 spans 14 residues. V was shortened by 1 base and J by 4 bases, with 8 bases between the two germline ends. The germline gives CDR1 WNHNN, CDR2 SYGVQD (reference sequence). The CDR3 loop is CASSEFDRYNEQFF. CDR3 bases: TGCGCCAGCAGTGAGTTCGACAGGTACAATGAGCAGTTCTTC.

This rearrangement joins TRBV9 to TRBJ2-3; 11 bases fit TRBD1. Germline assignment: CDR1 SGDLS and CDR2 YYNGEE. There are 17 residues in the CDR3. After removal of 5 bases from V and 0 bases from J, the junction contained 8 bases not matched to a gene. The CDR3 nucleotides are TGTGCCAGCAGGACGGGACAGGGGGTTCCTAGCACAGATACGCAGTATTTT. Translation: CASRTGQGVPSTDTQYF.

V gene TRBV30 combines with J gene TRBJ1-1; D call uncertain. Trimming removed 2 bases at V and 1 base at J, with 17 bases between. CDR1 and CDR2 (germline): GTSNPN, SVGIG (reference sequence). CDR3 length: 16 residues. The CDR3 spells CAWSLVRVNKNTEAFF. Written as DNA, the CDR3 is TGTGCCTGGAGTCTTGTACGGGTCAATAAGAACACTGAAGCTTTCTTT.

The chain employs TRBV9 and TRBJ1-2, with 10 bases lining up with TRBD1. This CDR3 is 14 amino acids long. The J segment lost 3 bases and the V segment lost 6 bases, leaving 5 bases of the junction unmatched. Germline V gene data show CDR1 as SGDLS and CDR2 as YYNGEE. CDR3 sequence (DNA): TGTGCCAGCACCCGACAGGGGGCGGACTATGGCTACACCTTC. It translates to CASTRQGADYGYTF.

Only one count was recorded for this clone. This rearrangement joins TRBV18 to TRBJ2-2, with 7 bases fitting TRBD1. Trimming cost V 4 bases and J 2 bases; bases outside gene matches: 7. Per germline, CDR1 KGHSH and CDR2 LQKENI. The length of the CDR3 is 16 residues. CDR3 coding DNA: TGTGCCAGCTCACTCAAGGGGGCAAGAAACACCGGGGAGCTGTTTTTT. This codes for CASSLKGARNTGELFF.

The chain's CDR3 is CASSRSSGGLYNEQFF. CDR3 coding DNA: TGTGCCAGCAGCCGGAGTAGCGGGGGCCTCTACAATGAGCAGTTCTTC. J is TRBJ2-1 and V is TRBV4-2; 9 nucleotides agree with TRBD2. This CDR3 is 16 amino acids long. J gave up 3 bases and V 4 bases, and 7 bases lay outside the gene matches. CDR1 is LGHNA, CDR2 YNFKEQ, per germline.

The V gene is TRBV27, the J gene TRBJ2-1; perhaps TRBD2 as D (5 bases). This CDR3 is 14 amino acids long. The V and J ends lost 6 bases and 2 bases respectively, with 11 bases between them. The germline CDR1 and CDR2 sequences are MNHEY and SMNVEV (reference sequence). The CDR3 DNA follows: TGTGCCAGCAGGTCGGGGAGTGCCTACAATGAGCAGTTCTTC. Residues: CASRSGSAYNEQFF.

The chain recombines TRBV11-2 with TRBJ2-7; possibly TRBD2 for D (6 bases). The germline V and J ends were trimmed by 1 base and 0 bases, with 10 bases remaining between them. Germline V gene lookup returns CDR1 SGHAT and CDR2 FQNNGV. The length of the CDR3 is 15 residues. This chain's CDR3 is CASSLGFGSSYEQYV. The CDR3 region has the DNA TGTGCCAGCAGCTTAGGCTTCGGGAGCTCCTACGAGCAGTACGTC.

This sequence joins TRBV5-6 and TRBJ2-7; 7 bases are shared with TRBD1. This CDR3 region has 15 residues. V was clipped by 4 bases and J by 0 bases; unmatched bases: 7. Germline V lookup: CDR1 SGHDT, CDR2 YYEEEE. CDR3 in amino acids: CASSLQQGRSYEQYF. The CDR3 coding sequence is TGTGCCAGCAGCCTGCAACAGGGGCGCTCCTACGAGCAGTACTTC.

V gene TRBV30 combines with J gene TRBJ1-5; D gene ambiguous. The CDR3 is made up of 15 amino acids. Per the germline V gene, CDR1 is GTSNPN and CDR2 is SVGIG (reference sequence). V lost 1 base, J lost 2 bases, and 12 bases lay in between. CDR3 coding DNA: TGTGCCTGGAGTGGCGCCGGTGTGGGCAATCAGCCCCAGCATTTT. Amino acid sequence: CAWSGAGVGNQPQHF.

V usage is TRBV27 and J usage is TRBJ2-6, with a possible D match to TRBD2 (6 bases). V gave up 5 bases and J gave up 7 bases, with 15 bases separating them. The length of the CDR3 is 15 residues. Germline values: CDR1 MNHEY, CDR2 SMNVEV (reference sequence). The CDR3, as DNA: TGTGCCAGCAGTCAATACGGGACTGTAGCCAACGTCCTGACTTTC. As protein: CASSQYGTVANVLTF.

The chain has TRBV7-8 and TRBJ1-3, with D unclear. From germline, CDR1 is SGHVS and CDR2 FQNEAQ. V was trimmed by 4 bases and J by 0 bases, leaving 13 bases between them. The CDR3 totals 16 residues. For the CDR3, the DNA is TGTGCCAGCAGCTCAACGACTCCCTACTCTGGAAACACCATATATTTT. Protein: CASSSTTPYSGNTIYF.

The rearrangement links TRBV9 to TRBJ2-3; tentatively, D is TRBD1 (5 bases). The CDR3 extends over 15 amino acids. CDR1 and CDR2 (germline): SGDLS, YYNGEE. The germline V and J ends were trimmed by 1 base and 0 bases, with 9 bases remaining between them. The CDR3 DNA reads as TGTGCCAGCAGCGTACAAGGGGCGAGCACAGATACGCAGTATTTT. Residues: CASSVQGASTDTQYF.

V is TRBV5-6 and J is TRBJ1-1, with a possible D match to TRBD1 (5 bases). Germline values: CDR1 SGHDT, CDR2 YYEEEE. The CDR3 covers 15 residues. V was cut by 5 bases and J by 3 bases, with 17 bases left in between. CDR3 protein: CASRSTGAWDTEAFF. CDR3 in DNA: TGTGCCAGCAGAAGCACAGGAGCGTGGGACACTGAAGCTTTCTTT.

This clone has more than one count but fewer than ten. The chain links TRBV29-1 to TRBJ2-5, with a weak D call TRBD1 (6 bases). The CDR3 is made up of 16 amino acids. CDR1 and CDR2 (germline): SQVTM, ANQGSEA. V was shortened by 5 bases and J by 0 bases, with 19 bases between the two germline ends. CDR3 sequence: CSVLTGLGLYQETQYF. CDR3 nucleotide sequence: TGCAGCGTTTTGACAGGCTTAGGCTTGTACCAAGAGACCCAGTACTTC.

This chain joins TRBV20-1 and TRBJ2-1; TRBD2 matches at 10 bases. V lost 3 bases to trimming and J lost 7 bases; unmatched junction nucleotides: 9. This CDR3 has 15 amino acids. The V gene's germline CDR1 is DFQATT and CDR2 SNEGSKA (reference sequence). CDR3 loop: CSASPSGRAFNEQFF. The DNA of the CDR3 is TGCAGTGCTAGTCCGAGCGGGAGGGCCTTTAATGAGCAGTTCTTC.

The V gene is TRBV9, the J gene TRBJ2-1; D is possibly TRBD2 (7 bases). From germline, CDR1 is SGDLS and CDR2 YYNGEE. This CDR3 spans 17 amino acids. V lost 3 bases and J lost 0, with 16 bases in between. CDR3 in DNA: TGTGCCAGCAGCGCAGAGAGGGGGGGAGGCTCCTACAATGAGCAGTTCTTC. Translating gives CASSAERGGGSYNEQFF.